This T cell receptor beta chain was documented in a study of blood T cell repertoires in COVID-19. V was clipped by 0 bases and J by 5 bases, with 23 bases between them. CDR1 GTSNPN and CDR2 SVGIG come from the germline V gene (reference sequence). The CDR3 is 19 residues long. Participants were aged about 18 to 95 years, lived in roughly 25 US areas, and enrolled virtually. Here immunoSEQ multiplex PCR was the method, and the copy in TCRdb shows in-frame clones only, minus some. The data hold about 410,000 clones, with less than 95% observed a single time. The TCR originated in a man in his late teens or twenties who had recovered from COVID-19. Sequenced: PBMCs or T cells enriched from blood (not recorded which). The rearrangement uses TRBV30 and TRBJ1-6; D is perhaps TRBD1 (5 bases). The CDR3 loop reads CAWSVRRGGSGIDNSPLHF. CDR3 DNA sequence: TGTGCCTGGAGTGTACGACGGGGGGGTTCAGGGATCGATAATTCACCCCTCCACTTT.